The 17 T cell receptor beta chains below were found in one sample sequenced in a study of T-cell memory formation after mild COVID-19. From the 5' RACE reads, TCRdb called clonotypes with MiXCR, one entry per CDR3 protein. The table includes hundreds of thousands of distinct CDR3 sequences, about 15% detected once. The sequenced sample was PBMCs or a T cell subset sorted from them (not recorded which). All receptors derive from a man younger than 30 who had mild COVID-19 (a few samples of this study predate the infection). Cell type and time point are not known.

This clonotype was seen many times. The rearrangement links TRBV29-1 to TRBJ2-5, with D perhaps matching TRBD2 (6 bases). V was cut by 3 bases and J by 5 bases, with 19 bases left in between. Per the germline V gene, CDR1 is SQVTM and CDR2 is ANQGSEA. The CDR3 covers 15 residues. The CDR3 spells CSVEGPSGGSETQYF. CDR3 nucleotide sequence: TGCAGCGTTGAGGGCCCGTCCGGGGGATCGGAGACCCAGTACTTC.

This clonotype was observed a few times. V is TRBV7-3 and J is TRBJ2-5, with 13 bases that match TRBD2. The germline V gene encodes CDR1 SGHTA and CDR2 FQGTGA. Trimming removed 3 bases from V and 4 bases from J; junction bases left unmatched: 5. The CDR3 is made up of 16 amino acids. CDR3 loop: CASSLSLAGGLETQYF. DNA of the CDR3: TGTGCCAGCAGCTTGTCACTAGCGGGGGGGCTAGAGACCCAGTACTTC.

In regard to this clonotype: Its ends do not fully match the called genes, so a read error is possible. This chain uses TRBV4-1 with TRBJ2-3; 7 bases are a match to TRBD1. This CDR3 spans 16 amino acids. The germline V gene has CDR1 MGHRA and CDR2 YSYEKL. The CDR3 nucleotides are TGCGCCAGCAACCAAGAGGGGGCCCCTAGCACAGATACGCAGTATTTT. This gives the protein CASNQEGAPSTDTQYF.

This chain uses TRBV28 with TRBJ2-5; maybe TRBD2 (6 bases). The CDR3 runs 13 residues. CDR1 MDHEN and CDR2 SYDVKM come from the germline V gene. Trimming removed 5 bases at V and 7 bases at J, with 14 bases between. Here the CDR3 reads CASSMGTVRTQYF. In DNA form, the CDR3 reads TGTGCCAGCAGTATGGGGACTGTCCGGACCCAGTACTTC.

The rearrangement links TRBV7-2 to TRBJ2-2; 12 nucleotides agree with TRBD1. The germline V gene has CDR1 SGHTA and CDR2 FQGNSA. This CDR3 spans 17 amino acids. The J segment lost 2 bases and the V segment lost 5 bases, leaving 6 bases of the junction unmatched. CDR3 in amino acids: CASSPGTGGANTGELFF. CDR3 nucleotides: TGTGCCAGCAGCCCCGGGACAGGGGGCGCTAACACCGGGGAGCTGTTTTTT.

The chain uses TRBV14 and TRBJ1-2, with TRBD1 matching 10 bases. V shed 3 bases and J 3 bases; nucleotides not matched to a gene: 7. Germline CDR1 and CDR2: SGHDN and FVKESK. The CDR3 extends over 16 amino acids. The CDR3 loop reads CASSQGTGAVYYGYTF. In DNA form, the CDR3 reads TGTGCCAGCAGCCAGGGGACAGGGGCGGTCTACTATGGCTACACCTTC.

This clonotype was detected a few times. The gene calls are TRBV19 and TRBJ2-5, with D perhaps assigned TRBD1 or TRBD2 (5 bases each). The CDR3 is made up of 13 amino acids. Between the trimmed V and J ends, which lost 3 bases and 2 bases, there was a span of 7 bases. Per germline, CDR1 LNHDA and CDR2 SQIVND (reference sequence). CDR3 in amino acids: CASSMGPQETQYF. CDR3 in DNA: TGTGCCAGTAGTATGGGACCGCAAGAGACCCAGTACTTC.

The sample holds a few counts of this clonotype. The rearrangement uses TRBV12-3 or TRBV12-4 and TRBJ1-5; D possibly corresponds to TRBD1 (5 bases). V lost 3 bases to trimming and J lost 7 bases, with 16 bases between them. The CDR3 runs 15 residues. CDR3 amino acids: CASSLGRGDGQPQHF. For the CDR3, the DNA is TGTGCCAGCAGTTTGGGACGGGGGGATGGGCAGCCCCAGCATTTT.

There are a few counts of this clonotype. This rearrangement joins TRBV15 to TRBJ2-3; D perhaps matches TRBD2 (5 bases). V lost 0 bases and J 5 bases, leaving 9 bases between the germline ends. CDR1 and CDR2 from the germline V gene are LNHNV and YYDKDF (reference sequence). The CDR3 runs to 14 residues. The CDR3 DNA reads TGTGCCACCAGCAGAGACGGACTGGAAGATACGCAGTATTTT. It codes for CATSRDGLEDTQYF.

V usage is TRBV7-9 and J usage is TRBJ2-5, with 9 nucleotides matching TRBD2. CDR1 and CDR2 from the germline V gene are SEHNR and FQNEAQ (reference sequence). The CDR3 extends over 16 amino acids. With 5 bases clipped from V and 5 bases from J, the junction kept 12 bases outside the gene matches. This chain's CDR3 is CASSPQGLAKIETQYF. The CDR3 DNA is TGTGCCAGCAGCCCTCAAGGACTAGCGAAAATTGAGACCCAGTACTTC.

The V and J genes are TRBV7-9 and TRBJ1-1, with D possibly being TRBD1 (5 bases). Germline V lookup: CDR1 SEHNR, CDR2 FQNEAQ (reference sequence). This CDR3 comprises 13 residues. V was pared by 7 bases and J by 1 base, with 10 bases between. CDR3 in amino acids: CASTRDRNTEAFF. The CDR3 bases are TGTGCCAGCACACGGGACCGGAACACTGAAGCTTTCTTT.

There are a few counts of this clonotype. The chain uses TRBV9 and TRBJ2-1; TRBD1 is a possible D gene (6 bases). V lost 4 bases to trimming and J lost 1 base, with 12 bases between them. This CDR3 comprises 15 residues. CDR1 is SGDLS and CDR2 is YYNGEE in the germline V gene. The CDR3, as DNA: TGTGCCAGCAGCCCGGGGACACTTTCCTACAATGAGCAGTTCTTC. This gives the protein CASSPGTLSYNEQFF.

V usage is TRBV18 and J usage is TRBJ2-5, with 9 bases fitting TRBD1. The CDR3 is made up of 14 amino acids. Germline V gene data show CDR1 as KGHSH and CDR2 as LQKENI. V lost 6 bases, J lost 4 bases, and 6 bases stayed unmatched. This CDR3 is CASSRGQGLETQYF. The CDR3 DNA sequence: TGTGCCAGCTCCCGAGGACAGGGGCTAGAGACCCAGTACTTC.

This clonotype has a handful of counts. The chain couples TRBV5-1 to TRBJ1-6; a weak D match, TRBD1 (5 bases). There are 16 residues in the CDR3. Germline CDR1 is SGHRS and CDR2 is YFSETQ. V lost 1 base and J 2 bases, leaving 10 bases between the germline ends. The CDR3 region has the DNA TGCGCCAGCAGCTTGTTTCCGGGGGCCTATAATTCACCCCTCCACTTT. As protein: CASSLFPGAYNSPLHF.

In this sample, this clonotype turned up many times. V gene TRBV12-3 or TRBV12-4 combines with J gene TRBJ1-5, with D perhaps TRBD1 (6 bases). With 6 bases removed from V and 0 bases from J, the gap between germline ends came to 12 bases. This CDR3 has 15 amino acids. CDR3 nucleotides: TGTGCCAGCAGATCAGGGGTCTATAGCAATCAGCCCCAGCATTTT. It yields the protein CASRSGVYSNQPQHF.

The table lists this clonotype with many counts. The chain joins TRBV6-5 to TRBJ2-7; D is unclear. The V gene lost 2 bases and the J gene lost 5 bases, with 10 bases spanning the gap. This CDR3 has 13 amino acids. The germline V gene has CDR1 MNHEY and CDR2 SVGAGI. For the CDR3, the DNA is TGTGCCAGCAGTTACCAAGGTGTCAACGAGCAGTACTTC. Its protein product is CASSYQGVNEQYF.

The CDR3 coding sequence is TGTGCCAGCAGCTCCGACAGACACGAGCAGTACTTC. Translation: CASSSDRHEQYF. The genes are TRBV7-2 and TRBJ2-7; the D gene is possibly TRBD1 (5 bases). CDR1 is SGHTA and CDR2 is FQGNSA in the germline V gene. This CDR3 is 12 amino acids long. V shed 4 bases and J shed 5 bases, with 9 bases lying between them.